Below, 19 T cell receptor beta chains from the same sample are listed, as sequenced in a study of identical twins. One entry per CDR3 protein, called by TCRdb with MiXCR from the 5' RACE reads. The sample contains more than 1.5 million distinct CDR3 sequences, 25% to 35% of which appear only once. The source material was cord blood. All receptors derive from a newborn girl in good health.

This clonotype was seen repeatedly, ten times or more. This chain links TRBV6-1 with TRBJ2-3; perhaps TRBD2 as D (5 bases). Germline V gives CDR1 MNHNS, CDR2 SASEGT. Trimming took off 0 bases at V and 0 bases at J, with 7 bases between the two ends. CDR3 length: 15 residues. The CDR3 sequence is CASSEAGVSTDTQYF. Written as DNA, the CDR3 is TGTGCCAGCAGTGAAGCCGGGGTTAGCACAGATACGCAGTATTTT.

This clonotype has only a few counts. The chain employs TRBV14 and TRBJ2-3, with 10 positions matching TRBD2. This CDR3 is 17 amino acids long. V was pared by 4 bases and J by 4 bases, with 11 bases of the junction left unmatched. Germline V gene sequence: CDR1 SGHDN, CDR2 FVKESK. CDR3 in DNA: TGTGCCAGCAGCCTCGGCGGACTAGCGGTTTTTGCAGATACGCAGTATTTT. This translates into CASSLGGLAVFADTQYF.

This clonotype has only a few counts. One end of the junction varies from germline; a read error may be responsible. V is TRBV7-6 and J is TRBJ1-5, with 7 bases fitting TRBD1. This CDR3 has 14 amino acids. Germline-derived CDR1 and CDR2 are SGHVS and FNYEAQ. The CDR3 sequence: CSSSPRQGGQPQHF. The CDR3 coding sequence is TGTTCCAGCAGCCCACGACAGGGTGGTCAGCCCCAGCATTTT. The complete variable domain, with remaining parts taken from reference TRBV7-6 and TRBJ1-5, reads GAGVSQSPRYKVTKRGQDVALRCDPISGHVSLYWYRQALGQGPEFLTYFNYEAQQDKSGLPNDRFSAERPEGSISTLTIQRTEQRDSAMYRCSSSPRQGGQPQHFGDGTRLSIL.

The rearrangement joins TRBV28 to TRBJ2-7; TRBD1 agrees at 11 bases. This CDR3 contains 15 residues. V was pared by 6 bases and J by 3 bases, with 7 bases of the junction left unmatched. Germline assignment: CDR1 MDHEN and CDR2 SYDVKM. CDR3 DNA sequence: TGTGCCAGCAGACCTCACGGGACAGGGGGCTACGAGCAGTACTTC. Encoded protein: CASRPHGTGGYEQYF. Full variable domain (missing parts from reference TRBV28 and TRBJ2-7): DVKVTQSSRYLVKRTGEKVFLECVQDMDHENMFWYRQDPGLGLRLIYFSYDVKMKEKGDIPEGYSVSREKKERFSLILESASTNQTSMYLCASRPHGTGGYEQYFGPGTRLTVT.

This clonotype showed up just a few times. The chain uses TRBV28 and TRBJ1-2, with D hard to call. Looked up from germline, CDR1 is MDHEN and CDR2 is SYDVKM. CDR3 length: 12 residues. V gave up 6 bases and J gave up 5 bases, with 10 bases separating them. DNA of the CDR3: TGTGCCAGCAGACCGGGCCGTTATGGCTACACCTTC. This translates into CASRPGRYGYTF.

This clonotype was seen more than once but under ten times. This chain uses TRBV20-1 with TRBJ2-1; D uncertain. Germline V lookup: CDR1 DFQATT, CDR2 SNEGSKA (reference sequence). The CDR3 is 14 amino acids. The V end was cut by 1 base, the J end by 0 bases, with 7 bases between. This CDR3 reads CSARGRTSYNEQFF. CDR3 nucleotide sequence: TGCAGTGCTAGAGGCCGGACCTCCTACAATGAGCAGTTCTTC.

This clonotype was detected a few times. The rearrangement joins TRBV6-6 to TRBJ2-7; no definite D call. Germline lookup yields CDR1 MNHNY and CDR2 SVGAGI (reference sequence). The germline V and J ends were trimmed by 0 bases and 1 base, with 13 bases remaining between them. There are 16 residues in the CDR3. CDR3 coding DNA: TGTGCCAGCAGTTACTCGGGCAGTTTTCCTTCCTACGAGCAGTACTTC. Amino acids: CASSYSGSFPSYEQYF.

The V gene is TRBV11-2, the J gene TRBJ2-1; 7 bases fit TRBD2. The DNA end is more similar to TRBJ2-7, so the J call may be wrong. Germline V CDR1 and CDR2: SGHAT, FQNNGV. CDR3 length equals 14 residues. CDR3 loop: CASSTIRDYNEQYF. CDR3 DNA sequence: TGTGCCAGCAGCACCATCCGGGACTACAATGAGCAGTACTTC.

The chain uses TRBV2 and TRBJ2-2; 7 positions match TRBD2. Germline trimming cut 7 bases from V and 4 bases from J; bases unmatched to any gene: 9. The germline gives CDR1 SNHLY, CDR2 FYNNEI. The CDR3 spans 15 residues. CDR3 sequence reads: CASTPAGDLTGELFF. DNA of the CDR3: TGTGCCAGCACTCCGGCGGGGGACCTCACCGGGGAGCTGTTTTTT.

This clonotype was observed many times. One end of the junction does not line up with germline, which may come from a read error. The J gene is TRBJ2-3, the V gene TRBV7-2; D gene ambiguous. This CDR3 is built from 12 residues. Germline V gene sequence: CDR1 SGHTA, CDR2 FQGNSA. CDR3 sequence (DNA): TGCGCCAGCAGCTTCGCCACAGATACGCAGTATTTT. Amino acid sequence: CASSFATDTQYF.

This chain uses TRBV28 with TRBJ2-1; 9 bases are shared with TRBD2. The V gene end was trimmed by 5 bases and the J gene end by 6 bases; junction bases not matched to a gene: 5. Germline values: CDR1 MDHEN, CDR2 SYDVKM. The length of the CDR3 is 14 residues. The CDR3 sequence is CASSQGLAINEQFF. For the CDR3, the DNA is TGTGCCAGCAGTCAGGGACTAGCCATCAATGAGCAGTTCTTC.

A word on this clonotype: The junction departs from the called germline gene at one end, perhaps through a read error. In DNA, the CDR3 is TGCGCCGGCAGCTTGGACGCGACTAGCGTTTCAGAGACCCAGTACTTC. This codes for CAGSLDATSVSETQYF. The chain couples TRBV5-1 to TRBJ2-5, with 8 bases fitting TRBD2. Germline V lookup: CDR1 SGHRS, CDR2 YFSETQ. The length of the CDR3 is 16 residues.

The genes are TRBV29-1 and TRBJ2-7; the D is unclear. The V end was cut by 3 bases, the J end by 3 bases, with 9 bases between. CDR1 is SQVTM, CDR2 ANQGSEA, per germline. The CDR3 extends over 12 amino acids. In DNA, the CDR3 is TGCAGCGTTGATGGAGAATACTACGAGCAGTACTTC. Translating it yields CSVDGEYYEQYF.

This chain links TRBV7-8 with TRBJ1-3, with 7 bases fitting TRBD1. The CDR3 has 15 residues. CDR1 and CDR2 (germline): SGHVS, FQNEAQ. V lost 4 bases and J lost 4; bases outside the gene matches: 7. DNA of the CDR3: TGTGCCAGCAGCTCAAGGGACAGCGGAGGAAACACCATATATTTT. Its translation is CASSSRDSGGNTIYF.

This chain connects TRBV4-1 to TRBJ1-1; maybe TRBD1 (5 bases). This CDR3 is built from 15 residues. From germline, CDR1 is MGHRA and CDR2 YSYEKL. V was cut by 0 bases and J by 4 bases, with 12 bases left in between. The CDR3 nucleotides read TGCGCCAGCAGCCAAGATCCCAGGGAAGGCACTGAAGCTTTCTTT. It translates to CASSQDPREGTEAFF.

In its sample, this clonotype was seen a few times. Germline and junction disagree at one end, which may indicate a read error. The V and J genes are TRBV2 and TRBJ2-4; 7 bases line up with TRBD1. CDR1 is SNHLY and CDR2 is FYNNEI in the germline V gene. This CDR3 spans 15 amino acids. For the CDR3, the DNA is TGTGCCAGCAGTGATCCCGGGACAGCCATAAACATTCAGTACTTC. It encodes CASSDPGTAINIQYF.

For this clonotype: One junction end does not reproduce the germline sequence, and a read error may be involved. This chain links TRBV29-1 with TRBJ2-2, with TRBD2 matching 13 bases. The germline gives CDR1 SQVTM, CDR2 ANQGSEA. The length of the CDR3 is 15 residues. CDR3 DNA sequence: TGCAGCGGGATGACTAGCGGGGGGAACACCGGGGGGCTGTTTTTT. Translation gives CSGMTSGGNTGGLFF.

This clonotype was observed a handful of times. CDR3 DNA: TGCAGTGCTACACGGCGGGGCACTGAAGCTTTCTTT. It encodes CSATRRGTEAFF. V is TRBV20-1 and J is TRBJ1-1, with D unresolved. The CDR3 sequence is 12 residues long. The V gene lost 4 bases and the J gene lost 4 bases, with 10 bases spanning the gap. The germline V gene has CDR1 DFQATT and CDR2 SNEGSKA (reference sequence).

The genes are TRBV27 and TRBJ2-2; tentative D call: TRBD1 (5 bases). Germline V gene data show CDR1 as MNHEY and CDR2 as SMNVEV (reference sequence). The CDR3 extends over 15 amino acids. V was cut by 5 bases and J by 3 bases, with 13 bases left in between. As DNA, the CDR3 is TGTGCCAGCAGTAACAGGATAGATTACACCGGGGAGCTGTTTTTT. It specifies CASSNRIDYTGELFF.